This entry lists 5 T cell receptor beta chains sequenced from one sample in a study of blood T cell repertoires in COVID-19. Measured with immunoSEQ multiplex PCR; TCRdb has only the in-frame clones, and not every one. Among 65,000 to 90,000 clones listed, around 80% were seen once. Sequenced input: peripheral blood. The receptor set was obtained from a man aged 55 to 69 with acute or convalescent COVID-19.

The chain recombines TRBV2 with TRBJ1-3, with a tentative D call TRBD1 (5 bases). CDR3 length equals 14 residues. With 9 bases removed from V and 0 bases from J, the gap between germline ends came to 12 bases. Germline V gene data show CDR1 as SNHLY and CDR2 as FYNNEI. The CDR3 loop reads CARQAPGSGNTIYF. The CDR3, as DNA: TGTGCCAGACAGGCCCCTGGCTCTGGAAACACCATATATTTT.

This sequence joins TRBV5-1 and TRBJ1-3; 9 nucleotides agree with TRBD1. J was trimmed by 0 bases and V by 5 bases; bases with no gene match: 12. The CDR3 is 18 residues long. Germline V gene lookup returns CDR1 SGHRS and CDR2 YFSETQ. The CDR3 sequence: CASSPGTGQYSSGNTIYF. As DNA, the CDR3 is TGCGCCAGCAGTCCCGGGACAGGGCAGTATTCCTCTGGAAACACCATATATTTT.

The chain joins TRBV5-8 to TRBJ2-7, with 11 nucleotides matching TRBD2. From germline, CDR1 is SGHTS and CDR2 YDEGEE. This CDR3 is built from 17 residues. Trimming cost V 4 bases and J 7 bases; bases outside gene matches: 16. CDR3 amino acids: CASSGGNSGGARGEQYF. The CDR3 DNA reads TGTGCCAGCAGCGGAGGAAATAGCGGGGGGGCCCGAGGAGAGCAGTACTTC.

J is TRBJ1-1 and V is TRBV9, with D possibly being TRBD1 (5 bases). Germline assignment: CDR1 SGDLS and CDR2 YYNGEE. The CDR3 length is 13 residues. Trimming pared 4 bases from V and 5 bases from J, leaving 12 bases between. CDR3 bases: TGTGCCAGCAGCAGCCCAGGGAAGACTGAAGCTTTCTTT. This translates into CASSSPGKTEAFF.

This rearrangement joins TRBV7-9 to TRBJ1-2, with TRBD1 identical over 10 bases. The CDR3 covers 15 residues. Germline assignment: CDR1 SEHNR and CDR2 FQNEAQ (reference sequence). With 5 bases clipped from V and 1 base from J, the junction kept 4 bases outside the gene matches. CDR3: CASSLGTGDNYGYTF. The DNA of the CDR3 is TGTGCCAGCAGCCTGGGGACAGGGGATAACTATGGCTACACCTTC.